The subject of this entry is one T cell receptor beta chain. Data came from immunoSEQ multiplex PCR; TCRdb stores just in-frame clones and leaves some out. The repertoire holds about 60,000 clones, with around nine tenths as singletons. The data belong to a study of OX40 agonist ivuxolimab in advanced cancers. Germline-derived CDR1 and CDR2 are LNHDA and SQIVND (reference sequence). Trimming shortened V by 6 bases and J by 4 bases, and 15 bases separated the two germline ends. The length of the CDR3 is 14 residues. The chain couples TRBV19 to TRBJ1-1; a possible D gene is TRBD1 (5 bases). This receptor was taken from an adult with an advanced solid tumor such as melanoma, head and neck, liver or kidney cancer. The sample was CD4+ or CD8+ T cells sorted from blood, taken in a trial of the OX40 agonist ivuxolimab. As DNA, the CDR3 is TGTGCCAGTAGGCTCGGAACCGGGGGCACTGAAGCTTTCTTT. This translates into CASRLGTGGTEAFF.